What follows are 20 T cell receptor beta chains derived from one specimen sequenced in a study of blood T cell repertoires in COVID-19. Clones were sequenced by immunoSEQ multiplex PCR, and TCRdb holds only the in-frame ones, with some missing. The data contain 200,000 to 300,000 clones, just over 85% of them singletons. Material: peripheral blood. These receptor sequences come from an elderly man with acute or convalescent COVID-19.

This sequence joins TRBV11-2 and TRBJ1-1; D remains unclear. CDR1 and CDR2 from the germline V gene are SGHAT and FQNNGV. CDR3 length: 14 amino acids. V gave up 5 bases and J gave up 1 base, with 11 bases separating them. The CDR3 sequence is CASSTQTGNTEAFF. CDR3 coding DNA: TGTGCCAGCAGCACCCAGACGGGGAACACTGAAGCTTTCTTT.

This CDR3 reads CSVEKGRVETQYF. The CDR3 DNA is TGCAGCGTTGAAAAGGGCAGGGTAGAGACCCAGTACTTC. V gene TRBV29-1 combines with J gene TRBJ2-5, with D possibly matching TRBD1 (5 bases). The ends were cut back, 2 bases at V and 4 bases at J, with 11 bases in the middle. The CDR3 extends over 13 amino acids. Per the germline V gene, CDR1 is SQVTM and CDR2 is ANQGSEA.

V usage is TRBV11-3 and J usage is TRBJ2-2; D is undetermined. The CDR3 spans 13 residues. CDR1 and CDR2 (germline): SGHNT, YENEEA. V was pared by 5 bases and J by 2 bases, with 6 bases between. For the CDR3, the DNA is TGTGCCAGCAGCGTCACTAACACCGGGGAGCTGTTTTTT. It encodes CASSVTNTGELFF.

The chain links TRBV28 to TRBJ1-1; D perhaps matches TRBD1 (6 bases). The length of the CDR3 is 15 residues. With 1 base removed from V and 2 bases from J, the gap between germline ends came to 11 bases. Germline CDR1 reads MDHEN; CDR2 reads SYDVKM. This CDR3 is CASSLSTGSNTEAFF. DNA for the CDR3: TGTGCCAGCAGTTTATCCACAGGGTCTAACACTGAAGCTTTCTTT.

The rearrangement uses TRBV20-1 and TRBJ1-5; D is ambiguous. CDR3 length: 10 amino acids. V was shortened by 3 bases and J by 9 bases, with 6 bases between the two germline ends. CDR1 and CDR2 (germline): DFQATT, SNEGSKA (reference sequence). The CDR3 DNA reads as TGCAGTGCTAGTCTCGGGCCCCAGCATTTT. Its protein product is CSASLGPQHF.

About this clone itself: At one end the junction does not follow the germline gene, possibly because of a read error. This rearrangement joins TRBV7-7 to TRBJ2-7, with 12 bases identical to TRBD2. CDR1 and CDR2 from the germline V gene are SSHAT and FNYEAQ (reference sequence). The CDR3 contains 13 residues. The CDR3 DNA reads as TGTGCTAGCAGCCAGGGACTAGCGGGCGAGCAGTACTTC. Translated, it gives CASSQGLAGEQYF.

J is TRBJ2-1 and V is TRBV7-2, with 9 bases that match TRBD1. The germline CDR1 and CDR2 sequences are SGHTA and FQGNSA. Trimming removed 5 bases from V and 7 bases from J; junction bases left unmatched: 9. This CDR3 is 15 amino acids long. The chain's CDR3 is CASSQRTGERNEQFF. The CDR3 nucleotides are TGTGCCAGCAGCCAGAGGACAGGGGAAAGAAATGAGCAGTTCTTC.

The CDR3 loop reads CASSRRGWATEAFF. CDR3 nucleotide sequence: TGTGCCAGCAGTCGCAGGGGGTGGGCAACTGAAGCTTTCTTT. The chain carries TRBV27 and TRBJ1-1; 7 bases match TRBD1. CDR1 and CDR2 from the germline V gene are MNHEY and SMNVEV (reference sequence). The CDR3 covers 14 residues. J was trimmed by 5 bases and V by 5 bases; bases with no gene match: 8.

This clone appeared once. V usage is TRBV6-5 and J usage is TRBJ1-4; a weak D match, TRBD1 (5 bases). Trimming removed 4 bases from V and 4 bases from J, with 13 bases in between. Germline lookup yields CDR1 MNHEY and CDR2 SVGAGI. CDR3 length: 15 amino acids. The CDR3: CASSLEGSHNEKLFF. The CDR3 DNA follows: TGTGCCAGCAGTTTGGAGGGGTCTCATAATGAAAAACTGTTTTTT.

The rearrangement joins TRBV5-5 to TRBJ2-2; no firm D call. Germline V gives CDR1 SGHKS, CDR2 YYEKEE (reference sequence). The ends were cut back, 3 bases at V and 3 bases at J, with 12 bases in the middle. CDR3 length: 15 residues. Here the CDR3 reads CASSSRSVDTGELFF. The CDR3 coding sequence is TGTGCCAGCAGCTCCCGGTCTGTAGACACCGGGGAGCTGTTTTTT.

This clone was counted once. The CDR3 nucleotides read TGTGCCAGCTCTACACAAGACACAGATACGCAGTATTTT. It translates to CASSTQDTDTQYF. The chain has TRBV18 and TRBJ2-3; D not certain. The CDR3 is 13 residues long. Trimming removed 6 bases from V and 2 bases from J, with 9 bases in between. Germline CDR1 KGHSH, CDR2 LQKENI.

CDR3 in amino acids: CASSFSGREDQPQHF. CDR3 bases: TGTGCCAGCAGCTTTTCCGGGAGGGAAGATCAGCCCCAGCATTTT. This chain uses TRBV7-2 with TRBJ1-5; D gene ambiguous. Germline V gene data show CDR1 as SGHTA and CDR2 as FQGNSA. V lost 3 bases and J 5 bases, leaving 14 bases between the germline ends. The CDR3 runs 15 residues.

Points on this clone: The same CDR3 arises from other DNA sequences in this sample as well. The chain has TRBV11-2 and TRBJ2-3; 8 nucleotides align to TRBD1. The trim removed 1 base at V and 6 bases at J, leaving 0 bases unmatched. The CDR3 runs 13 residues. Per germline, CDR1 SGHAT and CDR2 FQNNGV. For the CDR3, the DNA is TGTGCCAGCAGCTTAGGGACAGGGGATACGCAGTATTTT. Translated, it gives CASSLGTGDTQYF.

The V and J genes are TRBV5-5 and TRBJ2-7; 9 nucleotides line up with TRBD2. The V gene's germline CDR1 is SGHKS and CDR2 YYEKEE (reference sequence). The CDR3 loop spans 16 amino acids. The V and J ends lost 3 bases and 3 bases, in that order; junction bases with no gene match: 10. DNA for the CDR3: TGTGCCAGCAGCTCCGTCGGGCTAGCGGGGCTCTACGAGCAGTACTTC. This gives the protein CASSSVGLAGLYEQYF.

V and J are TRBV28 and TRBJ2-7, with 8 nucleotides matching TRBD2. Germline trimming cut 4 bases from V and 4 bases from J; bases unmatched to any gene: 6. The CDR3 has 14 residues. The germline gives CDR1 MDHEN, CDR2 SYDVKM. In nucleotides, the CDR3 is TGTGCCAGCAGTTCCACGGGCGGGAGGTACGAGCAGTACTTC. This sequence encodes CASSSTGGRYEQYF.

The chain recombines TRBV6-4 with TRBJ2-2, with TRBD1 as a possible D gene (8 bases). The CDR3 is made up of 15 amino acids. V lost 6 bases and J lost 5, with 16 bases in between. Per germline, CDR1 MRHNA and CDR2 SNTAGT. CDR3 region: CASSRGQGGTGELFF. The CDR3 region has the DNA TGTGCCAGCAGCCGTGGACAGGGAGGGACCGGGGAGCTGTTTTTT.

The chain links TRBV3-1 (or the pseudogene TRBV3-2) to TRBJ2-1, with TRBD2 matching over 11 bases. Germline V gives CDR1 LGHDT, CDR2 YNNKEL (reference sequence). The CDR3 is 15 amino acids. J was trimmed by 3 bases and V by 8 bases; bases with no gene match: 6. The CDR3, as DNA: TGTGCCAGCGCTACTAGCGGGAGTATCTACAATGAGCAGTTCTTC. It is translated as CASATSGSIYNEQFF.

The CDR3 region is CSVESPRQGRTNEKLFF. Here the CDR3 DNA reads TGCAGCGTTGAATCCCCTAGACAGGGGAGAACTAATGAAAAACTGTTTTTT. The chain employs TRBV29-1 and TRBJ1-4, with TRBD1 matching over 8 bases. Germline V CDR1 and CDR2: SQVTM, ANQGSEA. The CDR3 loop spans 17 amino acids. V was clipped by 2 bases and J by 1 base; unmatched bases: 9. The variable domain in full, completed from reference TRBV29-1 and TRBJ1-4, reads SAVISQKPSRDICQRGTSLTIQCQVDSQVTMMFWYRQQPGQSLTLIATANQGSEATYESGFVIDKFPISRPNLTFSTLTVSNMSPEDSSIYLCSVESPRQGRTNEKLFFGSGTQLSVL.

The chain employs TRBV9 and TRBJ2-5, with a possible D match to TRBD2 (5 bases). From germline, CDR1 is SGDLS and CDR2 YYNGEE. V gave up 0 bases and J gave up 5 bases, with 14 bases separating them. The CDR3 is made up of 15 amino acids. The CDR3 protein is CASSVETTSGETQYF. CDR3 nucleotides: TGTGCCAGCAGCGTAGAGACCACCTCGGGGGAGACCCAGTACTTC.

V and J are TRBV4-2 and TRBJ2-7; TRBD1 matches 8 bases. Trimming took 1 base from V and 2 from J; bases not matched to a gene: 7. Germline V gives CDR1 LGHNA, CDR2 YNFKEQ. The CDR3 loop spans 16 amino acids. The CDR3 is CASSQASGTGPYEQYF. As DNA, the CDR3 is TGTGCCAGCAGCCAAGCCTCCGGGACAGGTCCCTACGAGCAGTACTTC.